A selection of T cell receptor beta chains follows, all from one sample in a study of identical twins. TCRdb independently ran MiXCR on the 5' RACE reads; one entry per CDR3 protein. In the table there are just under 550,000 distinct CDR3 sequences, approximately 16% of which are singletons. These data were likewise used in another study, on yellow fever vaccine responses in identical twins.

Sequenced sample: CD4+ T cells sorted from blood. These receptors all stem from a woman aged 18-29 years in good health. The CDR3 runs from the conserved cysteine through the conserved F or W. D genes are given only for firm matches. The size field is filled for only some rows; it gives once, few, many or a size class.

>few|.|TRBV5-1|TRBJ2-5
CASSLGAQGEAQYF
TGCGCCAGCAGCTTGGGTGCCCAGGGCGAGGCCCAGTACTTC
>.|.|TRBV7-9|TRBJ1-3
CASKISGNTIYF
TGTGCCAGCAAGATATCTGGAAACACCATATATTTT
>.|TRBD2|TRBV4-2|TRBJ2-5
CASSRELAGDETQYF
TGTGCCAGCAGCCGAGAACTAGCGGGGGATGAGACCCAGTACTTC
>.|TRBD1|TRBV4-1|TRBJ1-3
CASSQGQGAGNTIYF
TGCGCCAGCAGCCAGGGACAGGGTGCTGGAAACACCATATATTTT
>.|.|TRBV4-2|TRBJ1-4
CASSRTQATNEKLFF
TGTGCCAGCAGCCGAACCCAGGCGACTAATGAAAAACTGTTTTTT
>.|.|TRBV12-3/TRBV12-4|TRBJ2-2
CASSFWVIGTGELFF
TGTGCCAGCAGTTTTTGGGTAATTGGGACCGGGGAGCTGTTTTTT
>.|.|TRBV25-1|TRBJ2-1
CASSDLFTYNEQFF
TGTGCCAGCAGTGATCTATTCACCTACAATGAGCAGTTCTTC
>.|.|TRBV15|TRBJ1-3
CATSRQFSGNTIYF
TGTGCCACCAGTAGACAGTTCTCTGGAAACACCATATATTTT
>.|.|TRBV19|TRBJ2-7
CASTLGPGQSYEQYF
TGTGCCAGTACCCTCGGTCCGGGGCAGTCCTACGAGCAGTACTTC
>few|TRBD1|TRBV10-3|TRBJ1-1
CAINSDRALGNTEAFF
TGTGCCATCAACTCTGACAGGGCCTTAGGGAACACTGAAGCTTTCTTT
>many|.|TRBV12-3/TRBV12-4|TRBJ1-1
CASNPRRESDTEAFF
TGTGCCAGCAACCCTAGGAGGGAATCGGACACTGAAGCTTTCTTT